This TCR beta chain came from a study of graft-versus-host responses after intestinal transplantation. Across the study: Recipients were all induced with anti-thymocyte globulin, then given tacrolimus and steroids for around 3 years. Broader study findings: Early declines in HvG clones that occurred post-transplant were associated with peak circulating GvH clone levels. The presence of high graft-versus-host to host-versus-graft clonal ratios in allografts characterized patients with graft-donor T cell macrochimerism. Detection of GvH clones occurred in recipient marrow, and some had their first appearance in ileum or blood.

Repertoires were generated with immunoSEQ multiplex PCR, while TCRdb's copy carries only in-frame clones and drops some. The data show 12,000 or so clones, over 90% seen once. As for this clone: The antigen remains undetermined.

Germline V lookup: CDR1 SGHRS, CDR2 YFSETQ. V dropped 1 base and J dropped 5; count of bases not matched to a gene: 30. The CDR3 is made up of 23 amino acids. The chain is built from TRBV5-1 and TRBJ2-1; 7 bases map to TRBD2. The receptor was derived from a human patient who received an intestinal transplant, so some T cells may come from the graft donor. Specimen: PBMCs, collected approximately 110 days after intestinal transplant. CDR3 sequence: CASSLWVGGRSLIPGSPDNEQFF. The CDR3 DNA sequence: TGCGCCAGCAGCTTGTGGGTTGGCGGGAGAAGTTTAATCCCTGGGAGTCCCGACAATGAGCAGTTCTTC.